This T cell receptor beta chain was captured by sequencing in a study of blood T cell repertoires in COVID-19. Source study methods: Amplification of reference gene primers was used by the study to estimate nucleated cell counts. TCRdb's copy holds only in-frame clones and misses some; the assay was immunoSEQ multiplex PCR. The V and J calls and clone size were taken over from that table, and D and trimming were inferred from the DNA. This sample yields fewer than 350,000 clones, of which 80% to 90% are seen a single time; 7.8% belongs to the top ten. The CDR3 runs to 15 residues. With V trimmed by 0 bases and J by 9 bases, 6 bases remained unmatched. From germline, CDR1 is SQVTM and CDR2 ANQGSEA.

The sequence was collected from a woman aged 45-65 years who had recovered from COVID-19. The sample was peripheral blood. V gene TRBV29-1 combines with J gene TRBJ2-1; 12 bases are shared with TRBD1. In nucleotides, the CDR3 is TGCAGCGTTGAAGAGAGGGGACAGGGGGCGAGTGAGCAGTTCTTC. Amino acid sequence: CSVEERGQGASEQFF.